These 30 T cell receptor beta chains originate from one sample sequenced in a study of cytomegalovirus exposure and HLA in healthy donors. PCR was performed using 60 Vbeta and 13 Jbeta primers. This table comes from immunoSEQ multiplex PCR, and its TCRdb copy is limited to in-frame clones, with some not included. The data show around 240,000 clones, roughly 80% seen once. The sample taken for sequencing was PBMCs. These receptors were taken from a woman between 35 and 50 years old in good health and CMV-seropositive.

This rearrangement joins TRBV7-9 to TRBJ2-7, with 8 nucleotides matching TRBD1. The CDR3 runs to 15 residues. V lost 1 base and J lost 4; bases outside the gene matches: 6. In germline, CDR1 is SEHNR, CDR2 FQNEAQ (reference sequence). CDR3 nucleotides: TGTGCCAGCAGCTTAGGGTCAGGGGGCCAATACGAGCAGTACTTC. This gives the protein CASSLGSGGQYEQYF.

The chain has TRBV10-2 and TRBJ2-1; TRBD2 agrees at 10 bases. The CDR3 sequence is 11 residues long. Looked up from germline, CDR1 is WSHSY and CDR2 is SAAADI. The junction had 1 base not matched to a gene; V was cut back by 7 bases and J by 10 bases. CDR3 in DNA: TGCGCCAGCATGGGACTAGCGGAGCAGTTCTTC. It translates to CASMGLAEQFF.

This clone has just a few counts. This sequence joins TRBV30 and TRBJ1-4; D may be TRBD1 (5 bases). The germline V and J ends were trimmed by 0 bases and 7 bases, with 12 bases remaining between them. The CDR3 runs 14 residues. The germline CDR1 and CDR2 sequences are GTSNPN and SVGIG (reference sequence). The CDR3 DNA reads as TGTGCCTGGAGTGTACTAGGGACTCCTGAAAAACTGTTTTTT. It is translated as CAWSVLGTPEKLFF.

CDR3 amino acids: CASSLTGQINQPQHF. Written as DNA, the CDR3 is TGTGCCAGCAGCCTGACGGGACAGATCAATCAGCCCCAGCATTTT. This chain joins TRBV7-9 and TRBJ1-5; the match to TRBD1 covers 7 bases. This CDR3 spans 15 amino acids. V was clipped by 5 bases and J by 3 bases; unmatched bases: 7. CDR1 is SEHNR and CDR2 is FQNEAQ in the germline V gene (reference sequence).

The rearrangement joins TRBV6-4 to TRBJ1-1; 7 bases map to TRBD1. V was pared by 6 bases and J by 4 bases, with 5 bases of the junction left unmatched. CDR1 is MRHNA and CDR2 is SNTAGT in the germline V gene. This CDR3 has 13 residues. CDR3 DNA: TGTGCCAGCAGAGCACAGGGGAGCACTGAAGCTTTCTTT. Translation gives CASRAQGSTEAFF.

The chain is built from TRBV5-4 and TRBJ2-5; D perhaps matches TRBD2 (8 bases). Germline values: CDR1 SGHNT, CDR2 YYREEE (reference sequence). Between the trimmed V and J ends, which lost 4 bases and 5 bases, there was a span of 15 bases. The CDR3 extends over 14 amino acids. The CDR3 DNA follows: TGTGCCAGCAGCCGGGAGGGGGCTGGGGAGACCCAGTACTTC. Translated: CASSREGAGETQYF.

The chain uses TRBV7-9 and TRBJ2-5, with 7 bases that match TRBD2. This CDR3 has 15 residues. The J segment lost 5 bases and the V segment lost 6 bases, leaving 12 bases of the junction unmatched. Germline lookup yields CDR1 SEHNR and CDR2 FQNEAQ (reference sequence). CDR3 sequence: CASSSRVAGDETQYF. The CDR3 DNA follows: TGTGCCAGCAGTAGTAGGGTGGCGGGGGACGAGACCCAGTACTTC. Full variable domain (outside the CDR3, taken from reference TRBV7-9 and TRBJ2-5): DTGVSQNPRHKITKRGQNVTFRCDPISEHNRLYWYRQTLGQGPEFLTYFQNEAQLEKSRLLSDRFSAERPKGSFSTLEIQRTEQGDSAMYLCASSSRVAGDETQYFGPGTRLLVL.

This clone showed up just once. The rearrangement uses TRBV5-1 and TRBJ2-3; D possibly corresponds to TRBD1 (6 bases). This CDR3 region has 14 residues. V was pared by 7 bases and J by 0 bases, with 12 bases between. The V gene's germline CDR1 is SGHRS and CDR2 YFSETQ. The CDR3 here is CASGMDSSTDTQYF. The CDR3 DNA reads TGCGCCAGCGGGATGGACAGTAGCACAGATACGCAGTATTTT.

The chain carries TRBV13 and TRBJ2-3; 11 bases agree with TRBD2. V trimming: 5 bases; J trimming: 3 bases; junction bases outside the gene matches: 4. The CDR3 covers 15 residues. Germline-derived CDR1 and CDR2 are PRHDT and FYEKMQ (reference sequence). Here the CDR3 DNA reads TGTGCCAGCAGCCGGGGACTAGCGGTGACAGATACGCAGTATTTT. Its protein is CASSRGLAVTDTQYF.

This chain uses TRBV7-6 with TRBJ2-7; 11 bases agree with TRBD2. J lost 4 bases, V lost 2 bases, and 7 bases had no gene match. The germline CDR1 and CDR2 sequences are SGHVS and FNYEAQ. The CDR3 has 16 residues. DNA of the CDR3: TGTGCCAGCAGCTTACGAGGGACTAGCGGTTCTTACGAGCAGTACTTC. Translating it yields CASSLRGTSGSYEQYF.

The gene calls are TRBV7-3 and TRBJ2-1, with 8 bases aligning to TRBD2. The ends lost 6 bases at V and 3 bases at J; junction bases unmatched: 13. The CDR3 has 17 amino acids. Germline V CDR1 and CDR2: SGHTA, FQGTGA. The CDR3 coding sequence is TGTGCCAGCAGTCGGAACTCAGCGGGAGTGGTCTACAATGAGCAGTTCTTC. It yields the protein CASSRNSAGVVYNEQFF.

The rearrangement uses TRBV11-3 and TRBJ2-1; TRBD2 might be the D (5 bases). The CDR3 is made up of 11 amino acids. Germline loops: CDR1 SGHNT, CDR2 YENEEA. Trimming left V 10 bases short and J 7 bases short, with 11 bases between. For the CDR3, the DNA is TGTGCCATGCGGACTGGGAATGAGCAGTTCTTC. This encodes CAMRTGNEQFF. Together with reference TRBV11-3 and TRBJ2-1, the CDR3 gives the full variable domain: EAGVVQSPRYKIIEKKQPVAFWCNPISGHNTLYWYLQNLGQGPELLIRYENEEAVDDSQLPKDRFSAERLKGVDSTLKIQPAELGDSAVYLCAMRTGNEQFFGPGTRLTVL.

The chain has TRBV14 and TRBJ2-7; TRBD1 aligns across 9 bases. CDR1 SGHDN and CDR2 FVKESK come from the germline V gene. V was pared by 4 bases and J by 2 bases, with 9 bases of the junction left unmatched. This CDR3 is built from 16 residues. The CDR3 region has the DNA TGTGCCAGCAGCCCCGATCCCGGGACAGGGACCTACGAGCAGTACTTC. Amino acid sequence: CASSPDPGTGTYEQYF.

This chain joins TRBV2 and TRBJ2-5; 8 positions agree with TRBD1. Unmatched junction bases numbered 5, after V lost 4 bases and J lost 7 bases. Germline loops: CDR1 SNHLY, CDR2 FYNNEI. The CDR3 is made up of 13 amino acids. In DNA, the CDR3 is TGTGCCAGCAGTGCCGGACAGGGCCTGACCCAGTACTTC. It specifies CASSAGQGLTQYF.

CDR3 sequence reads: CASSDRTGNVSPLHF. CDR3 coding DNA: TGTGCCAGCAGCGATCGTACAGGCAACGTTTCACCCCTCCACTTT. The chain combines TRBV13 with TRBJ1-6; tentatively, D is TRBD1 (5 bases). CDR1 and CDR2 from the germline V gene are PRHDT and FYEKMQ (reference sequence). CDR3 length: 15 residues. V lost 5 bases and J 9 bases, leaving 17 bases between the germline ends.

The chain employs TRBV10-2 and TRBJ2-7; the match to TRBD2 covers 10 bases. Germline V CDR1 and CDR2: WSHSY, SAAADI. This CDR3 spans 16 amino acids. Losses at the gene ends were 2 bases for V and 4 bases for J; bases not matched to a gene: 8. As DNA, the CDR3 is TGCGCCAGCAGTGAGCTAGAGAGACTAGCGGGTTACGAGCAGTACTTC. Encoded protein: CASSELERLAGYEQYF.

The rearrangement links TRBV5-4 to TRBJ1-6, with a possible D match to TRBD1 (5 bases). Per the germline V gene, CDR1 is SGHNT and CDR2 is YYREEE (reference sequence). CDR3 length: 17 residues. The germline V and J ends were trimmed by 2 bases and 7 bases, with 19 bases remaining between them. CDR3 sequence: CASSLGVRLGRNSPLHF. CDR3 in DNA: TGTGCCAGCAGCTTAGGCGTACGGCTGGGGCGGAATTCACCCCTCCACTTT. Using reference TRBV5-4 and TRBJ1-6 for the parts outside the CDR3, the full variable domain is ETGVTQSPTHLIKTRGQQVTLRCSSQSGHNTVSWYQQALGQGPQFIFQYYREEENGRGNFPPRFSGLQFPNYSSELNVNALELDDSALYLCASSLGVRLGRNSPLHFGNGTRLTVT.

J is TRBJ1-2 and V is TRBV13, with 9 nucleotides matching TRBD1. The germline gives CDR1 PRHDT, CDR2 FYEKMQ (reference sequence). The CDR3 extends over 13 amino acids. V dropped 5 bases and J dropped 5; count of bases not matched to a gene: 3. CDR3 bases: TGTGCCAGCAGCGGGACAGGGACTTATGGCTACACCTTC. This encodes CASSGTGTYGYTF.

The chain joins TRBV19 to TRBJ2-3; 9 bases are shared with TRBD1. The CDR3 is 15 residues long. With V trimmed by 1 base and J by 6 bases, 5 bases remained unmatched. Germline V gene data show CDR1 as LNHDA and CDR2 as SQIVND (reference sequence). The DNA of the CDR3 is TGTGCCAGTAGTATAGGTAAACAGGGGGCCGATACGCAGTATTTT. Translating it yields CASSIGKQGADTQYF.

The V call is TRBV10-3, the J call TRBJ2-7, with 10 bases that match TRBD1. CDR1 and CDR2 (germline): ENHRY, SYGVKD. The CDR3 covers 15 residues. After removal of 4 bases from V and 4 bases from J, the junction contained 7 bases not matched to a gene. CDR3 protein: CAISGLDRGAYEQYF. The CDR3 coding sequence is TGTGCCATCAGTGGTTTGGACAGGGGGGCATACGAGCAGTACTTC.

The chain carries TRBV7-2 and TRBJ1-2; 11 nucleotides line up with TRBD1. The CDR3 loop spans 16 amino acids. The V and J ends lost 5 bases and 6 bases, in that order; junction bases with no gene match: 11. Germline CDR1 reads SGHTA; CDR2 reads FQGNSA. The CDR3 sequence: CASSTRTGGFADGYTF. CDR3 DNA: TGTGCCAGCAGCACCCGGACAGGGGGCTTTGCGGATGGCTACACCTTC.

The DNA for the CDR3 is TGTGCCAGCAGCTTATCGGCACAGGGGAACTATGGCTACACCTTC. It is translated as CASSLSAQGNYGYTF. The V call is TRBV11-2, the J call TRBJ1-2; 7 bases agree with TRBD1. Germline V CDR1 and CDR2: SGHAT, FQNNGV. The CDR3 is 15 residues long. J was trimmed by 2 bases and V by 2 bases; bases with no gene match: 5.

This clone was detected a few times. V usage is TRBV7-2 and J usage is TRBJ2-1, with TRBD2 as a possible D gene (6 bases). The V gene lost 2 bases and the J gene lost 4 bases, with 9 bases spanning the gap. Germline V gives CDR1 SGHTA, CDR2 FQGNSA. The CDR3 is 14 amino acids. CDR3 protein: CASSLKSGYNEQFF. In nucleotides, the CDR3 is TGTGCCAGCAGCTTAAAGAGCGGGTACAATGAGCAGTTCTTC.

This chain connects TRBV15 to TRBJ2-5; D may be TRBD1 (5 bases). V gave up 1 base and J gave up 4 bases, with 10 bases separating them. The CDR3 spans 14 residues. Germline loops: CDR1 LNHNV, CDR2 YYDKDF (reference sequence). The CDR3 reads CATSRGTTPETQYF. In DNA, the CDR3 is TGTGCCACCAGCAGAGGGACAACCCCAGAGACCCAGTACTTC. The variable domain in full, with the rest retrieved from reference TRBV15 and TRBJ2-5, is DAMVIQNPRYQVTQFGKPVTLSCSQTLNHNVMYWYQQKSSQAPKLLFHYYDKDFNNEADTPDNFQSRRPNTSFCFLDIRSPGLGDTAMYLCATSRGTTPETQYFGPGTRLLVL.

This chain uses TRBV21-1 with TRBJ2-1; the table assigns TRBD1, which was not confirmed against the DNA. TRBV21-1 is listed as a pseudogene. CDR3 size: 12 residues. The CDR3 DNA reads TGTGCCAGCAGGGACAGGTACAATGAGCAGTTCTTC. It is translated as CASRDRYNEQFF.

V gene TRBV4-1 combines with J gene TRBJ1-2; D is perhaps TRBD1 (6 bases). Germline V gene data show CDR1 as MGHRA and CDR2 as YSYEKL. Between the trimmed V and J ends, which lost 1 base and 1 base, there was a span of 10 bases. This CDR3 region has 15 residues. The CDR3 here is CASSQVTGINYGYTF. The CDR3 DNA sequence: TGCGCCAGCAGCCAAGTAACAGGGATTAACTATGGCTACACCTTC.

A word on this clone: The same CDR3 is also encoded by other DNA sequences in this sample. The chain recombines TRBV5-8 with TRBJ1-1; TRBD1 is a possible D gene (5 bases). CDR3 length equals 14 residues. Trimming shortened V by 0 bases and J by 4 bases, and 10 bases separated the two germline ends. Looked up from germline, CDR1 is SGHTS and CDR2 is YDEGEE. This chain's CDR3 is CASSLAQGGTEAFF. The CDR3, as DNA: TGTGCCAGCAGCTTGGCCCAGGGAGGCACTGAAGCTTTCTTT.

This clone was counted between two and nine times. The chain recombines TRBV2 with TRBJ1-2, with 10 positions matching TRBD1. J gave up 7 bases and V 6 bases, and 14 bases lay outside the gene matches. The germline gives CDR1 SNHLY, CDR2 FYNNEI. The CDR3 consists of 16 residues. The chain's CDR3 is CASRPGETGGAGGYTF. The CDR3 nucleotides read TGTGCCAGCAGACCTGGGGAGACAGGGGGCGCAGGTGGCTACACCTTC.

This clone appeared a single time. This rearrangement joins TRBV7-2 to TRBJ2-7; 7 bases line up with TRBD1. This CDR3 spans 13 amino acids. Germline CDR1 and CDR2: SGHTA and FQGNSA. The V and J ends lost 1 base and 4 bases, in that order; junction bases with no gene match: 1. This CDR3 is CASSLVGQYEQYF. In DNA form, the CDR3 reads TGTGCCAGCAGCTTAGTGGGACAGTACGAGCAGTACTTC.

The rearrangement links TRBV9 to TRBJ2-7, with TRBD1 identical over 8 bases. J lost 3 bases, V lost 2 bases, and 7 bases had no gene match. This CDR3 region has 15 residues. CDR1 SGDLS and CDR2 YYNGEE come from the germline V gene. The CDR3 sequence is CASSVRTGLVYEQYF. The CDR3 DNA reads TGTGCCAGCAGCGTCAGGACAGGGCTTGTCTACGAGCAGTACTTC.